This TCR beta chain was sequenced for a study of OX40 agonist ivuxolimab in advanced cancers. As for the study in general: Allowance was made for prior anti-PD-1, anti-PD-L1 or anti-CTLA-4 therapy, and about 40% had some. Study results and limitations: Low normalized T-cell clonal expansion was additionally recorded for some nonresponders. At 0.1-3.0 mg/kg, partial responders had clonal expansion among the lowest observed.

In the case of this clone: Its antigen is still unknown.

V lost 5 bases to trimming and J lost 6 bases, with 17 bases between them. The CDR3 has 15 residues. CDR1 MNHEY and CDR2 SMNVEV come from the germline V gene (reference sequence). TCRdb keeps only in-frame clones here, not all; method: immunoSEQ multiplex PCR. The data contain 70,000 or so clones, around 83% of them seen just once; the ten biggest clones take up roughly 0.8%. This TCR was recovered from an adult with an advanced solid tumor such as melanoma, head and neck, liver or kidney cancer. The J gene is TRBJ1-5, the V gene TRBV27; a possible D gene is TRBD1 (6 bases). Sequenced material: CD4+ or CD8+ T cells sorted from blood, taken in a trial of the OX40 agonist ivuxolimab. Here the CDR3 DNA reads TGTGCCAGCAGTCGGGACTCAGGGGTTGGTCAGCCCCAGCATTTT. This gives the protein CASSRDSGVGQPQHF.